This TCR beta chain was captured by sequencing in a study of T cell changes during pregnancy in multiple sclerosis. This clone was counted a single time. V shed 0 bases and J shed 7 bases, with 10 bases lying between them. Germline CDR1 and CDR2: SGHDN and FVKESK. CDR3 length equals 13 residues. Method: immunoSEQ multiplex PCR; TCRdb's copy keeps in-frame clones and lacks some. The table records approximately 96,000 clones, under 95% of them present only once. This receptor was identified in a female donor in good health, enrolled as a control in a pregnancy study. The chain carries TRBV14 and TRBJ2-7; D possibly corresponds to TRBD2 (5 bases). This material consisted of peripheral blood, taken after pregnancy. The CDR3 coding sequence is TGTGCCAGCAGCCAAGATACGACGGGGGAGCAGTACTTC. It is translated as CASSQDTTGEQYF. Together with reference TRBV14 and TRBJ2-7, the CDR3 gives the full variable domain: EAGVTQFPSHSVIEKGQTVTLRCDPISGHDNLYWYRRVMGKEIKFLLHFVKESKQDESGMPNNRFLAERTGGTYSTLKVQPAELEDSGVYFCASSQDTTGEQYFGPGTRLTVT.